The rows below give T cell receptor beta chains drawn from one sample of a study of cytomegalovirus exposure and HLA in healthy donors. Assay used: immunoSEQ multiplex PCR; TCRdb lists only in-frame clones, some missing. The sample has tens of thousands of clones; around 94% are singletons. Source material: PBMCs. The receptors come from a man aged 18 to 35 in good health and CMV-seronegative. Each CDR3 is given with its conserved first and last residue. The D gene is left open where the match is weak. Clone size is shown for a subset of rows, as once, few, many or a class of expanded clone.

abundance: -
v_gene: TRBV5-5
d_gene: TRBD1
j_gene: TRBJ2-7
CDR3aa: CASSLAGQGTYEQYF
CDR3nt: TGTGCCAGCAGCTTGGCCGGACAGGGGACCTACGAGCAGTACTTC

abundance: once
v_gene: TRBV11-2
d_gene: -
j_gene: TRBJ2-7
CDR3aa: CASRPGFSSYEQYF
CDR3nt: TGTGCCAGCAGGCCCGGGTTCAGCTCCTACGAGCAGTACTTC

abundance: -
v_gene: TRBV5-1
d_gene: -
j_gene: TRBJ2-1
CDR3aa: CASSLAGWGEQFF
CDR3nt: TGCGCCAGCAGCTTGGCGGGGTGGGGTGAGCAGTTCTTC

abundance: -
v_gene: TRBV29-1
d_gene: -
j_gene: TRBJ2-1
CDR3aa: CSVRSGRDYEQFF
CDR3nt: TGCAGCGTTCGTAGTGGGCGGGATTATGAGCAGTTCTTC

abundance: -
v_gene: TRBV5-1
d_gene: -
j_gene: TRBJ2-7
CDR3aa: CASSLLQGTAYEQYF
CDR3nt: TGCGCCAGCAGCCTCTTACAGGGAACGGCCTACGAGCAGTACTTC

abundance: -
v_gene: TRBV9
d_gene: -
j_gene: TRBJ2-5
CDR3aa: CASSQGGLQETQYF
CDR3nt: TGTGCCAGCAGTCAAGGAGGTCTCCAAGAGACCCAGTACTTC

abundance: -
v_gene: TRBV5-1
d_gene: -
j_gene: TRBJ2-7
CDR3aa: CASSLDWSSYEQYF
CDR3nt: TGCGCCAGCAGCTTGGACTGGAGCTCCTACGAGCAGTACTTC

abundance: -
v_gene: TRBV5-1
d_gene: -
j_gene: TRBJ2-1
CDR3aa: CASSLATHNEQFF
CDR3nt: TGCGCCAGCAGCTTGGCTACTCACAATGAGCAGTTCTTC

abundance: -
v_gene: TRBV4-1
d_gene: TRBD1
j_gene: TRBJ2-7
CDR3aa: CASSQGQGVAVYEQYF
CDR3nt: TGCGCCAGCAGCCAAGGCCAGGGGGTGGCCGTTTACGAGCAGTACTTC

abundance: -
v_gene: TRBV28
d_gene: TRBD2
j_gene: TRBJ2-1
CDR3aa: CASSLGGTSGIYNEQFF
CDR3nt: TGTGCCAGCAGTTTAGGGGGGACTAGCGGGATATACAATGAGCAGTTCTTC

abundance: -
v_gene: TRBV18
d_gene: -
j_gene: TRBJ2-2
CDR3aa: CASSLNYRAAGELFF
CDR3nt: TGTGCCAGCTCACTAAATTACAGGGCTGCCGGGGAGCTGTTTTTT

abundance: -
v_gene: TRBV29-1
d_gene: TRBD1
j_gene: TRBJ1-4
CDR3aa: CSVHAPGQGGEKLFF
CDR3nt: TGCAGCGTACACGCTCCGGGACAGGGGGGTGAAAAACTGTTTTTT